This T cell receptor beta chain came from a study of post-analysis software for immune sequencing data. Overall study: The patients showed relapsing-remitting, secondary progressive and progressive-relapsing multiple sclerosis courses. Study-wide results and limits: Higher frequency in patients than in controls was seen for 5 or 6 TRBV segments, with TRBV5-6, TRBV5-1 and TRBV20-1 among them. In multiple sclerosis, normalized Chao1 diversity was significantly below that of controls.

This clonotype was detected only a few times. Its specificity is unknown. Sequencing libraries made from TCR beta cDNA carried unique molecular identifiers. Each sample of about 0.95 to 11 million input T cells yielded about 500,000 cDNA molecules, so each molecule approximated one T cell. TCRdb itself ran the PCR reads through MiXCR, one entry per CDR3 protein. The sample holds approximately 630,000 distinct CDR3 sequences, more than 50% seen once. Germline V gene sequence: CDR1 SGHRS, CDR2 YFSETQ. CDR3 length equals 14 residues. V was trimmed by 4 bases and J by 1 base, leaving 12 bases between them.

Sequencing used blood. This chain uses TRBV5-1 with TRBJ2-7; no clear D. The clonotype originates from a girl aged 2 to 10 with multiple sclerosis. The CDR3 bases are TGCGCCAGCAGCGCTAGGACGGGTTCCTACGAGCAGTACTTC. Its translation: CASSARTGSYEQYF.